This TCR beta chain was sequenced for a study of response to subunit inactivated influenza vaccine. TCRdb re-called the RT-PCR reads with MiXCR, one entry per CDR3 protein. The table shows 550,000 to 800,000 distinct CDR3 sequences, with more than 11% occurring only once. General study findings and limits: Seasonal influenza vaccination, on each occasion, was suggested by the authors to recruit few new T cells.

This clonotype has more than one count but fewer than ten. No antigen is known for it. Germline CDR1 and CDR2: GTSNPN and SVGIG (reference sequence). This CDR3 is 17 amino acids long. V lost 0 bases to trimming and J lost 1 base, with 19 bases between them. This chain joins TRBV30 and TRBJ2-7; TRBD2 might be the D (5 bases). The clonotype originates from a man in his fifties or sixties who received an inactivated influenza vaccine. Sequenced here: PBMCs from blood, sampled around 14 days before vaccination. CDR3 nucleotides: TGTGCCTGGAGTGTATCCTGGGGAGAGACTATTTCCTACGAGCAGTACTTC. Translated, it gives CAWSVSWGETISYEQYF.